This TCR beta chain was captured by sequencing in a study of TIL therapy for anti-PD-1-resistant metastatic lung cancer. At the level of the study: Tumor harvest preceded PD-1/PD-L1 blockade, followed by nivolumab treatment. Tumors carried a median about 1.6 non-synonymous mutations per megabase. General study points: Patients were highly selected, enriched for treatment-naive, never-smoker and oncogene-addicted cases.

This was the immunoSEQ v3 assay. Sequencing was performed with immunoSEQ multiplex PCR; in TCRdb, only in-frame clones are kept and a portion is missing. The profile shows some 52,000 clones, around 80% of them singletons. Comment on this clone: The antigen is not known.

V gave up 5 bases and J gave up 1 base, with 11 bases separating them. This CDR3 region has 15 residues. Germline CDR1 reads SGHAT; CDR2 reads FQNNGV. The time point here: pre-treatment sample, taken before nivolumab and TIL therapy. Adults with stage 4 NSCLC were enrolled in a phase I trial. The TCR comes from a woman aged 30-85 years with non-small cell lung cancer. This chain links TRBV11-2 with TRBJ1-4; D is possibly TRBD1 (5 bases). Sequences were derived from blood, sampled at baseline. The CDR3 DNA sequence: TGTGCCAGCAGCCGAGGGGTAATAACTAATGAAAAACTGTTTTTT. As protein: CASSRGVITNEKLFF.